The 22 T cell receptor beta chains below all came from one sample that was sequenced in a study of CD8 T cells in ankylosing spondylitis. MiXCR, applied by TCRdb to the 5' RACE reads, yields one record per CDR3 protein. This sample has around 250,000 distinct CDR3 sequences, with roughly a tenth found just once. Sequencing was done on a sample of blood, either unsorted or a sorted T cell fraction (not recorded which). Receptor source: a male donor with ankylosing spondylitis or in good health (not recorded which).

The V and J genes are TRBV30 and TRBJ1-5, with 8 nucleotides matching TRBD1. This CDR3 has 16 amino acids. Per germline, CDR1 GTSNPN and CDR2 SVGIG (reference sequence). V trimming: 4 bases; J trimming: 0 bases; junction bases outside the gene matches: 8. CDR3 sequence: CAWTAQGAYSNQPQHF. The CDR3 DNA sequence: TGTGCCTGGACCGCCCAGGGGGCCTATAGCAATCAGCCCCAGCATTTT. The whole variable domain, filled in from reference TRBV30 and TRBJ1-5, reads SQTIHQWPATLVQPVGSPLSLECTVEGTSNPNLYWYRQAAGRGLQLLFYSVGIGQISSEVPQNLSASRPQDRQFILSSKKLLLSDSGFYLCAWTAQGAYSNQPQHFGDGTRLSIL.

This clonotype was counted ten times or more. The CDR3 region is CASSHANTIYF. CDR3 sequence (DNA): TGTGCCAGCAGTCACGCTAACACCATATATTTT. This chain uses TRBV12-3 or TRBV12-4 with TRBJ1-3; the D is unclear. Trimming cost V 5 bases and J 7 bases, with 6 bases left between them. CDR3 size: 11 residues.

In its sample, this clonotype was seen a few times. V gene TRBV6-2 or TRBV6-3 combines with J gene TRBJ2-7; TRBD1 might be the D (6 bases). Germline V lookup: CDR1 MNHEY, CDR2 SVGEGT. The CDR3 consists of 15 residues. V was trimmed by 3 bases and J by 0 bases, leaving 12 bases between them. CDR3 sequence: CASSYQTDSSYEQYF. CDR3 DNA: TGTGCCAGCAGTTATCAAACGGACAGCTCCTACGAGCAGTACTTC.

This clonotype was observed at least ten times. This sequence joins TRBV4-2 and TRBJ2-3, with D maybe TRBD2 (5 bases). The CDR3 is made up of 17 amino acids. V lost 0 bases and J 0 bases, leaving 13 bases between the germline ends. Germline CDR1 reads LGHNA; CDR2 reads YNFKEQ. The CDR3 loop reads CASSQDTRTGSTDTQYF. In DNA form, the CDR3 reads TGTGCCAGCAGCCAAGATACCCGGACTGGTAGCACAGATACGCAGTATTTT.

This clonotype came up a few times. The chain carries TRBV2 and TRBJ2-7; D ambiguous. Trimming cost V 5 bases and J 3 bases, with 20 bases left between them. Germline values: CDR1 SNHLY, CDR2 FYNNEI. CDR3 length: 16 residues. The CDR3 nucleotides are TGTGCCAGCAGTATTCTTTTGGCCTCCACCCTCTACGAGCAGTACTTC. Translating gives CASSILLASTLYEQYF.

Many counts were recorded for this clonotype. V and J are TRBV12-3 or TRBV12-4 and TRBJ1-1, with D possibly TRBD1 on 5 matching bases. V was shortened by 6 bases and J by 2 bases, with 7 bases between the two germline ends. CDR3 size: 12 residues. The CDR3 region is CASSQGNTEAFF. For the CDR3, the DNA is TGTGCCAGCAGCCAGGGAAACACTGAAGCTTTCTTT.

In its sample, this clonotype was seen many times. The V gene is TRBV11-2, the J gene TRBJ2-1, with 7 bases identical to TRBD1. There are 16 residues in the CDR3. Germline assignment: CDR1 SGHAT and CDR2 FQNNGV. V lost 0 bases to trimming and J lost 6 bases; unmatched junction nucleotides: 8. CDR3 sequence: CASSLDGAPGGNEQFF. In nucleotides, the CDR3 is TGTGCCAGCAGCTTAGATGGGGCCCCAGGGGGCAATGAGCAGTTCTTC.

This clonotype was recorded many times. The chain carries TRBV20-1 and TRBJ2-7; TRBD2 matches 9 bases. Germline V CDR1 and CDR2: DFQATT, SNEGSKA (reference sequence). The CDR3 is made up of 14 amino acids. V was clipped by 2 bases and J by 7 bases; unmatched bases: 9. CDR3 in DNA: TGCAGTGCTAGATGGGTAGCGGGAGTGGGAGAGCAGTACTTC. It is translated as CSARWVAGVGEQYF.

This clonotype has at least ten counts. The gene calls are TRBV12-3 or TRBV12-4 and TRBJ1-1, with TRBD1 matching over 7 bases. Trimming at V came to 6 bases and at J to 1 base, leaving 5 bases not matched to a gene. CDR3 length equals 14 residues. The CDR3 loop reads CASRRQGGNTEAFF. The DNA of the CDR3 is TGTGCCAGCAGGAGACAGGGTGGGAACACTGAAGCTTTCTTT.

This clonotype was seen at least ten times. V is TRBV20-1 and J is TRBJ1-2; maybe TRBD1 (5 bases). Germline V lookup: CDR1 DFQATT, CDR2 SNEGSKA (reference sequence). The CDR3 sequence is 12 residues long. V was pared by 5 bases and J by 1 base, with 8 bases between. This CDR3 reads CSAPDSNYGYTF. CDR3 sequence (DNA): TGCAGTGCTCCAGACAGTAACTATGGCTACACCTTC.

This clonotype appeared many times. The chain combines TRBV27 with TRBJ2-3; D gene unclear. There are 11 residues in the CDR3. The V gene's germline CDR1 is MNHEY and CDR2 SMNVEV (reference sequence). V was pared by 4 bases and J by 5 bases, with 4 bases between. DNA of the CDR3: TGTGCCAGCAGTTCCTTAGATACGCAGTATTTT. Protein sequence: CASSSLDTQYF.

This clonotype has only a few counts. The rearrangement links TRBV5-1 to TRBJ2-5; maybe TRBD2 (5 bases). CDR1 is SGHRS, CDR2 YFSETQ, per germline. The CDR3 consists of 17 residues. V was clipped by 0 bases and J by 2 bases, with 17 bases between them. The CDR3 loop is CASSLVGGGTLQETQYF. The CDR3 coding sequence is TGCGCCAGCAGCTTGGTTGGCGGAGGAACCCTTCAAGAGACCCAGTACTTC. Using reference TRBV5-1 and TRBJ2-5 for the parts outside the CDR3, the full variable domain is KAGVTQTPRYLIKTRGQQVTLSCSPISGHRSVSWYQQTPGQGLQFLFEYFSETQRNKGNFPGRFSGRQFSNSRSEMNVSTLELGDSALYLCASSLVGGGTLQETQYFGPGTRLLVL.

This clonotype has at least ten counts. The V call is TRBV6-5, the J call TRBJ1-2; 7 nucleotides agree with TRBD1. Unmatched junction bases numbered 10, after V lost 4 bases and J lost 5 bases. The CDR3 totals 15 residues. The germline gives CDR1 MNHEY, CDR2 SVGAGI. As DNA, the CDR3 is TGTGCCAGCAGTTCCCCATTAGGGACAGCTTATGGCTACACCTTC. As protein: CASSSPLGTAYGYTF.

This clonotype was detected many times. CDR3 nucleotides: TGTGCCAGCACCCCCCGGCTAGCCGAGAACACCGGGGAGCTGTTTTTT. Its translation is CASTPRLAENTGELFF. The V gene is TRBV9, the J gene TRBJ2-2, with D possibly matching TRBD2 (5 bases). Germline CDR1 and CDR2: SGDLS and YYNGEE. The length of the CDR3 is 16 residues. Between the trimmed V and J ends, which lost 6 bases and 1 base, there was a span of 16 bases.

A remark on this clonotype: Being one base from a much bigger clone, this may be a read error. CDR3 loop: CASSRRSSYAQYF. In DNA form, the CDR3 reads TGTGCCAGCAGCCGTCGCTCCTCCTACGCGCAGTACTTC. This sequence joins TRBV21-1 and TRBJ2-7. TRBV21-1 is flagged as a pseudogene. CDR3 length equals 13 residues.

This clonotype was detected only a few times. The chain recombines TRBV7-9 with TRBJ1-4; perhaps TRBD1 as D (5 bases). V lost 2 bases and J lost 6, with 10 bases in between. Germline V gives CDR1 SEHNR, CDR2 FQNEAQ (reference sequence). CDR3 length: 14 amino acids. The CDR3 bases are TGTGCCAGCAGCTTACGGGGCATTGATGAAAAACTGTTTTTT. Translation: CASSLRGIDEKLFF. The full variable domain, rest sourced from reference TRBV7-9 and TRBJ1-4, is DTGVSQNPRHKITKRGQNVTFRCDPISEHNRLYWYRQTLGQGPEFLTYFQNEAQLEKSRLLSDRFSAERPKGSFSTLEIQRTEQGDSAMYLCASSLRGIDEKLFFGSGTQLSVL.

A few counts support this clonotype. A much larger clone lies a single base off, so this may be a read error. V gene TRBV9 combines with J gene TRBJ2-1, with unresolved D. V lost 6 bases, J lost 9 bases, and 13 bases lay in between. Germline V gene sequence: CDR1 SGDLS, CDR2 YYNGEE. The CDR3 is 12 residues long. The CDR3 nucleotides read TGTGCCAGCAATAATTTAGAAGGTGAGCAGTTCTTC. It codes for CASNNLEGEQFF.

This clonotype was seen a single time. The chain couples TRBV18 to TRBJ2-5; the D gene is possibly TRBD1 (5 bases). The ends were cut back, 1 base at V and 1 base at J, with 10 bases in the middle. The germline V gene encodes CDR1 KGHSH and CDR2 LQKENI. CDR3 length: 15 residues. The DNA of the CDR3 is TGTGCCAGCTCACCACTTAGGGGCAGCCAAGAGACCCAGTACTTC. Its translation is CASSPLRGSQETQYF.

In this sample, this clonotype turned up many times. This rearrangement joins TRBV24-1 to TRBJ2-5, with D unclear. The CDR3 has 13 residues. Between the trimmed V and J ends, which lost 3 bases and 4 bases, there was a span of 8 bases. Germline loops: CDR1 KGHDR, CDR2 SFDVKD. The CDR3 nucleotides are TGTGCCACCAGTGATACCCCCAGAGAGACCCAGTACTTC. This translates into CATSDTPRETQYF.

In its sample, this clonotype was seen many times. This chain uses TRBV14 with TRBJ2-1; TRBD2 matches at 11 bases. This CDR3 comprises 17 residues. V lost 2 bases to trimming and J lost 1 base; unmatched junction nucleotides: 4. Germline loops: CDR1 SGHDN, CDR2 FVKESK. CDR3: CASSQQTSGRSYNEQFF. CDR3 DNA: TGTGCCAGCAGCCAACAAACTAGCGGGAGATCCTACAATGAGCAGTTCTTC.

In this sample, this clonotype turned up many times. V usage is TRBV5-5 and J usage is TRBJ2-1; TRBD2 agrees at 15 bases. Germline-derived CDR1 and CDR2 are SGHKS and YYEKEE (reference sequence). The V gene end was trimmed by 7 bases and the J gene end by 8 bases; junction bases not matched to a gene: 7. The CDR3 extends over 15 amino acids. CDR3 sequence reads: CASGPGTSGRYEQFF. Here the CDR3 DNA reads TGTGCCAGCGGACCCGGGACTAGCGGGAGGTATGAGCAGTTCTTC.

V gene TRBV28 combines with J gene TRBJ2-1; D possibly corresponds to TRBD1 (5 bases). Trimming removed 5 bases at V and 0 bases at J, with 14 bases between. The CDR3 is made up of 16 amino acids. Germline V gene lookup returns CDR1 MDHEN and CDR2 SYDVKM. The CDR3 DNA reads as TGTGCCAGCAGTCTCCGACAGCTTAGCTCCTACAATGAGCAGTTCTTC. Translation: CASSLRQLSSYNEQFF.